This TCR beta chain was identified in a study of blood T cell repertoires in COVID-19. Study processing details: Cell counts per sample came from amplifying reference gene primers. Sequenced by immunoSEQ multiplex PCR; TCRdb stores in-frame clones only, minus some. V and J calls and clone size are those listed in that table; D and trimming were worked out from the DNA. This repertoire shows approximately 250,000 clones, more than 85% found once; its top ten account for about 3%. CDR1 and CDR2 from the germline V gene are MNHNS and SASEGT. This CDR3 has 16 residues. V trimming: 4 bases; J trimming: 4 bases; junction bases outside the gene matches: 9.

The sequenced material came from PBMCs or T cells enriched from blood (not recorded which). The source of this sequence is a man between 40 and 49 years old who had been exposed to COVID-19. The V and J genes are TRBV6-1 and TRBJ2-2; 7 bases are a match to TRBD1. CDR3 region: CASSGQGTLGTGELFF. Here the CDR3 DNA reads TGTGCCAGCAGTGGACAGGGTACCTTGGGCACCGGGGAGCTGTTTTTT.